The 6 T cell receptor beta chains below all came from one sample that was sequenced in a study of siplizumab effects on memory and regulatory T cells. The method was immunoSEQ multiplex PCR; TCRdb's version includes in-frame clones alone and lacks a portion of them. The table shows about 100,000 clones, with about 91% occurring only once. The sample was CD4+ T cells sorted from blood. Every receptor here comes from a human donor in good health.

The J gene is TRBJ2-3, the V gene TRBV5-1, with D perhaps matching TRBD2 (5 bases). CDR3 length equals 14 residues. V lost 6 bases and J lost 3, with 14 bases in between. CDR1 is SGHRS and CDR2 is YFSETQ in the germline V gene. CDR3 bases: TGCGCCAGCACCCCGGGGAGCGAGACAGATACGCAGTATTTT. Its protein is CASTPGSETDTQYF.

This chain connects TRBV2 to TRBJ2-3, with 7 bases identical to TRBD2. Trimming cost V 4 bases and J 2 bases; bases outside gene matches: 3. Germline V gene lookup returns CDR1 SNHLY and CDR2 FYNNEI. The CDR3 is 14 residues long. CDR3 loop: CASSGTSNTDTQYF. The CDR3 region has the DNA TGTGCCAGCAGTGGGACTAGTAACACAGATACGCAGTATTTT. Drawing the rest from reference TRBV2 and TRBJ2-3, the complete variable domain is EPEVTQTPSHQVTQMGQEVILRCVPISNHLYFYWYRQILGQKVEFLVSFYNNEISEKSEIFDDQFSVERPDGSNFTLKIRSTKLEDSAMYFCASSGTSNTDTQYFGPGTRLTVL.

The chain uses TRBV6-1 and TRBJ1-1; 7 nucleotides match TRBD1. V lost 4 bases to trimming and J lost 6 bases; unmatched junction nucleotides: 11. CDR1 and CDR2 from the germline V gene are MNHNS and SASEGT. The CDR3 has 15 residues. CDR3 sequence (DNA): TGTGCCAGCAGTGCAGGGGGAAGGCTGGCCCCTGAAGCTTTCTTT. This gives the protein CASSAGGRLAPEAFF.

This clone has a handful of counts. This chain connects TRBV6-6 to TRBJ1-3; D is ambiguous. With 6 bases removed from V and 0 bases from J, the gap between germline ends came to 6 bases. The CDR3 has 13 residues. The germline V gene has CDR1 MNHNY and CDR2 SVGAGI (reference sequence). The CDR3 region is CASRFFSGNTIYF. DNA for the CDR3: TGTGCCAGCAGATTCTTCTCTGGAAACACCATATATTTT.

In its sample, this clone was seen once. In DNA form, the CDR3 reads TGTGCCAGCAGCGTAGTAGATGGGGGGACAAACCTAAACATTCAGTACTTC. Its protein is CASSVVDGGTNLNIQYF. This chain links TRBV9 with TRBJ2-4; D is perhaps TRBD1 or TRBD2 (6 bases each). V shed 0 bases and J shed 6 bases, with 19 bases lying between them. CDR1 and CDR2 from the germline V gene are SGDLS and YYNGEE. This CDR3 is built from 17 residues.

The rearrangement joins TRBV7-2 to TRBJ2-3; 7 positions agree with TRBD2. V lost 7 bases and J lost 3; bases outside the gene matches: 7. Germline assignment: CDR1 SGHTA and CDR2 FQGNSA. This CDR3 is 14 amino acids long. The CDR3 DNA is TGTGCCAGCACCTCTTGGGGGGGGACAGATACGCAGTATTTT. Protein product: CASTSWGGTDTQYF.